The present T cell receptor (beta chain) was sequenced within a study of T cell changes during pregnancy in multiple sclerosis. Sequencing used immunoSEQ multiplex PCR; TCRdb keeps in-frame clones, though not all of them. The sample yields approximately 52,000 clones, around 92% seen once. The V gene's germline CDR1 is GTSNPN and CDR2 SVGIG (reference sequence). The CDR3 is 14 amino acids. V trimming: 1 base; J trimming: 5 bases; junction bases outside the gene matches: 2. The sequencing used CD4+ T cells from peripheral blood mononuclear cells, collected in the third trimester of pregnancy. The clonotype was recovered from a female donor with multiple sclerosis, enrolled in a pregnancy study. The V gene is TRBV30, the J gene TRBJ2-1, with TRBD2 matching 10 bases. The CDR3 DNA reads as TGTGCCTGGAGTGAGGGGACTAGCGACAATGAGCAGTTCTTC. Translating it yields CAWSEGTSDNEQFF.